The clone carrying this T cell receptor beta chain has at least ten counts. Its antigen is undetermined. The data were taken from a study of regulatory T cells in long-lasting Graves disease. Study-wide points: Newly diagnosed Graves' patients had higher TCR diversity than persistent ones. Accuracy was possibly reduced by small sample size.

Construction of TCR beta libraries relied on iRepertoire HTBI primers and on Arm-PCR targeting CDR3 regions. From the multiplex PCR reads, TCRdb called clonotypes with MiXCR, one entry per CDR3 protein. The table has roughly 380,000 distinct CDR3 sequences, 15% to 19% seen once. The CDR3 sequence is 15 residues long. Germline CDR1 is KGHDR and CDR2 is SFDVKD. The V end lost 0 bases, the J end lost 1 base, and 5 bases lay between the germline ends. Described time point: newly diagnosed GD, antithyroid drugs for less than 3 months. The TCR library was made from RNA extracted from PBMCs. The V gene is TRBV24-1, the J gene TRBJ2-2; D unclear. The sample in question was peripheral blood mononuclear cells (PBMCs), obtained at new diagnosis, from a patient treated with antithyroid drugs. The sequence was collected from a female donor with Graves disease. The CDR3 here is CATSDLGRNTGELFF. The CDR3 DNA is TGTGCCACCAGTGATTTGGGAAGGAACACCGGGGAGCTGTTTTTT.